The 23 T cell receptor beta chains given below trace back to one sample, sequenced in a study of radiotherapy plus CTLA-4 blockade in lung cancer. Assay used: immunoSEQ multiplex PCR; TCRdb lists only in-frame clones, some missing. Among about 38,000 clones listed, 80% to 90% were seen once. Sequences were derived from peripheral blood, sampled from a patient treated with radiotherapy plus ipilimumab. The source of these receptors is a human donor with non-small cell lung cancer whose response to radiotherapy plus ipilimumab could not be evaluated.

The CDR3 is CASSQDLAGGHNEQFF. Written as DNA, the CDR3 is TGTGCCAGCAGCCAAGACTTAGCGGGGGGGCACAATGAGCAGTTCTTC. V is TRBV14 and J is TRBJ2-1, with TRBD2 identical over 11 bases. The CDR3 totals 16 residues. Germline values: CDR1 SGHDN, CDR2 FVKESK. J was trimmed by 5 bases and V by 0 bases; bases with no gene match: 3.

The chain recombines TRBV6-1 with TRBJ1-4; 7 nucleotides align to TRBD1. This CDR3 contains 12 residues. V shed 0 bases, J shed 17 bases, and the junction held 6 bases outside the gene matches. Germline lookup yields CDR1 MNHNS and CDR2 SASEGT. CDR3 coding DNA: TGTGCCAGCAGTGAAGCGCCGGGGACAGCCTTTTTT. It specifies CASSEAPGTAFF.

The CDR3: CASSPQGMGYEQYF. The CDR3 region has the DNA TGTGCCAGCTCACCACAGGGGATGGGCTACGAGCAGTACTTC. The rearrangement links TRBV18 to TRBJ2-7; perhaps TRBD1 as D (5 bases). The CDR3 spans 14 residues. Trimming shortened V by 1 base and J by 3 bases, and 10 bases separated the two germline ends. The germline gives CDR1 KGHSH, CDR2 LQKENI.

This clone was detected only a few times. The chain couples TRBV2 to TRBJ1-1; no clear D gene. Trimming shortened V by 4 bases and J by 0 bases, and 6 bases separated the two germline ends. The CDR3 contains 13 residues. The germline V gene encodes CDR1 SNHLY and CDR2 FYNNEI. The CDR3 sequence is CASSGEMNTEAFF. CDR3 DNA sequence: TGTGCCAGCAGTGGAGAAATGAACACTGAAGCTTTCTTT.

A word on this clone: The junction departs from the called germline gene at one end, perhaps through a read error. The same CDR3 can be traced to other DNA sequences in this sample. The chain carries TRBV10-3 and TRBJ1-5; 7 positions match TRBD1. This CDR3 contains 14 residues. The V gene's germline CDR1 is ENHRY and CDR2 SYGVKD. For the CDR3, the DNA is TGCGCCATCAGTGTAACAGGGGACGAACAGCCCCAGCATTTT. It yields the protein CAISVTGDEQPQHF.

V and J are TRBV21-1 and TRBJ1-1; the table's D call, TRBD1, has no DNA check behind it. TRBV21-1 is tagged as a pseudogene. The CDR3 is made up of 18 amino acids. The chain's CDR3 is CASSENPPGALTRTEAFF. The CDR3 DNA reads TGTGCCAGCAGCGAAAACCCACCAGGGGCGTTAACGAGAACTGAAGCTTTCTTT.

The chain has TRBV4-1 and TRBJ2-6, with TRBD2 identical over 10 bases. Losses at the gene ends were 7 bases for V and 4 bases for J; bases not matched to a gene: 7. CDR1 MGHRA and CDR2 YSYEKL come from the germline V gene. This CDR3 contains 16 residues. The CDR3 here is CASNREGLAGANVLTF. DNA of the CDR3: TGCGCCAGCAACCGGGAGGGACTAGCGGGGGCCAACGTCCTGACTTTC.

This rearrangement joins TRBV7-6 to TRBJ2-5, with a tentative D call TRBD2 (6 bases). CDR1 SGHVS and CDR2 FNYEAQ come from the germline V gene. The V end lost 5 bases, the J end lost 9 bases, and 19 bases lay between the germline ends. The CDR3 spans 14 residues. CDR3 DNA: TGTGCCAGCAGCCCATCGGGGGACCCGGGGTCCCAGTACTTC. This gives the protein CASSPSGDPGSQYF.

The V call is TRBV2, the J call TRBJ2-3; tentative D call: TRBD1 (6 bases). With 6 bases removed from V and 2 bases from J, the gap between germline ends came to 12 bases. CDR3 length equals 14 residues. Germline V gives CDR1 SNHLY, CDR2 FYNNEI. The CDR3 sequence is CASSPGQLTDTQYF. CDR3 bases: TGTGCCAGCAGCCCAGGACAGCTCACAGATACGCAGTATTTT.

The chain carries TRBV21-1 and TRBJ2-7; the table's D gene call, TRBD1, was not cross checked with the DNA. TRBV21-1 is a pseudogene segment. The CDR3 has 16 residues. The CDR3 region is CASSKCRDRAFDEQYF. CDR3 DNA: TGTGCCAGCAGCAAATGCCGGGACAGGGCTTTCGACGAGCAGTACTTC.

This rearrangement joins TRBV6-4 to TRBJ2-1; the D gene is possibly TRBD1 (6 bases). The V and J ends lost 4 bases and 2 bases respectively, with 12 bases between them. CDR3 size: 15 residues. The germline V gene encodes CDR1 MRHNA and CDR2 SNTAGT. DNA for the CDR3: TGTGCCAGCAGTGCTCAGGGGACCCCCTACAATGAGCAGTTCTTC. Amino acids: CASSAQGTPYNEQFF.

This sequence joins TRBV10-2 and TRBJ1-2; 8 nucleotides agree with TRBD1. CDR3 length: 15 residues. Trimming took 9 bases from V and 4 from J; bases not matched to a gene: 13. The germline V gene encodes CDR1 WSHSY and CDR2 SAAADI. The CDR3 DNA reads as TGCGCCAGTAGAGACAGGGGCGATCTGGGCTATGGCTACACCTTC. It yields the protein CASRDRGDLGYGYTF.

CDR3 sequence reads: CASTWGVTSTDTQYF. CDR3 nucleotide sequence: TGTGCCAGCACCTGGGGGGTGACTAGCACAGATACGCAGTATTTT. The genes are TRBV5-6 and TRBJ2-3, with D maybe TRBD2 (6 bases). V was trimmed by 6 bases and J by 0 bases, leaving 14 bases between them. Per the germline V gene, CDR1 is SGHDT and CDR2 is YYEEEE. This CDR3 is built from 15 residues.

V usage is TRBV2 and J usage is TRBJ2-1; 12 bases line up with TRBD2. The CDR3 has 18 amino acids. CDR1 and CDR2 (germline): SNHLY, FYNNEI. Trimming took 6 bases from V and 7 from J; bases not matched to a gene: 16. The CDR3, as DNA: TGTGCCAGCAGCCAACACAGAGAGACTAGCGGGAGTGTAAATGAGCAGTTCTTC. Residues: CASSQHRETSGSVNEQFF.

The V and J genes are TRBV19 and TRBJ1-2; 8 bases align to TRBD1. Per the germline V gene, CDR1 is LNHDA and CDR2 is SQIVND (reference sequence). This CDR3 is 17 amino acids long. The junction had 16 bases not matched to a gene; V was cut back by 5 bases and J by 5 bases. The chain's CDR3 is CASSAGTGRLREYGYTF. The CDR3 nucleotides read TGTGCCAGTAGTGCCGGGACAGGCCGTCTTAGGGAATATGGCTACACCTTC.

The chain joins TRBV5-6 to TRBJ2-1; 7 bases line up with TRBD2. This CDR3 has 16 residues. The J segment lost 7 bases and the V segment lost 0 bases, leaving 10 bases of the junction unmatched. Germline V gene sequence: CDR1 SGHDT, CDR2 YYEEEE. The CDR3 loop reads CASSLGAGQFTNEQFF. CDR3 in DNA: TGTGCCAGCAGCTTGGGAGCGGGGCAATTTACAAATGAGCAGTTCTTC.

This rearrangement joins TRBV5-1 to TRBJ2-1, with 9 nucleotides matching TRBD1. The germline CDR1 and CDR2 sequences are SGHRS and YFSETQ. With 0 bases clipped from V and 14 bases from J, the junction kept 6 bases outside the gene matches. The CDR3 runs to 13 residues. In DNA, the CDR3 is TGCGCCAGCAGCTTGGAGGGACAGGGTATAAAGTTCTTC. Protein sequence: CASSLEGQGIKFF. The entire variable domain, with the rest obtained from reference TRBV5-1 and TRBJ2-1, is as follows: KAGVTQTPRYLIKTRGQQVTLSCSPISGHRSVSWYQQTPGQGLQFLFEYFSETQRNKGNFPGRFSGRQFSNSRSEMNVSTLELGDSALYLCASSLEGQGIKFFGPGTRLTVL.

This rearrangement joins TRBV7-9 to TRBJ2-1; possibly TRBD1 for D (5 bases). The CDR3 is 13 amino acids. Per the germline V gene, CDR1 is SEHNR and CDR2 is FQNEAQ (reference sequence). The V end lost 4 bases, the J end lost 7 bases, and 11 bases lay between the germline ends. As DNA, the CDR3 is TGTGCCAGCAGCTGGGGCAGTTCGAATGAGCAGTTCTTC. Amino acids: CASSWGSSNEQFF.

This clone has more than one count but fewer than ten. V is TRBV28 and J is TRBJ1-6, with 7 bases lining up with TRBD1. This CDR3 contains 18 residues. V was clipped by 5 bases and J by 0 bases; unmatched bases: 10. Per germline, CDR1 MDHEN and CDR2 SYDVKM. The DNA for the CDR3 is TGTGCCAGCAGTCCAGGGGGTCACTTAAGCTCCTATAATTCACCCCTCCACTTT. Translated, it gives CASSPGGHLSSYNSPLHF.

The V and J genes are TRBV29-1 and TRBJ2-7; D is possibly TRBD2 (6 bases). This CDR3 contains 11 residues. Germline lookup yields CDR1 SQVTM and CDR2 ANQGSEA. V lost 7 bases to trimming and J lost 5 bases, with 12 bases between them. CDR3 bases: TGCAGCGGGGGGGACGGGAACGAGCAGTACTTC. Residues: CSGGDGNEQYF.

Of note for this clone: The identical CDR3 is also encoded by other nucleotide sequences in the sample. The rearrangement links TRBV6-1 to TRBJ1-2; 8 nucleotides align to TRBD1. This CDR3 is 16 amino acids long. CDR1 is MNHNS, CDR2 SASEGT, per germline. Trimming took 2 bases from V and 0 from J; bases not matched to a gene: 5. The DNA of the CDR3 is TGTGCCAGCAGTGAATGGGACAGGAATCCTAACTATGGCTACACCTTC. Its protein is CASSEWDRNPNYGYTF.

The chain uses TRBV4-3 and TRBJ2-7; 9 nucleotides align to TRBD1. Germline V CDR1 and CDR2: LGHNA, YSLEER. The V segment lost 3 bases and the J segment 3 bases; nucleotides outside the gene matches: 6. This CDR3 has 15 residues. Written as DNA, the CDR3 is TGCGCCAGCAGCCAGGACCGGGACAGGGTCTACGAGCAGTACTTC. It yields the protein CASSQDRDRVYEQYF.

The rearrangement joins TRBV5-1 to TRBJ1-5, with a possible D match to TRBD1 (5 bases). The germline V and J ends were trimmed by 0 bases and 5 bases, with 9 bases remaining between them. The CDR3 runs 14 residues. Germline CDR1 SGHRS, CDR2 YFSETQ. CDR3 residues: CASSLAWGDQPQHF. The CDR3 nucleotides read TGCGCCAGCAGCTTGGCTTGGGGGGATCAGCCCCAGCATTTT.